Sequencing of this T cell receptor (beta chain) was carried out in a study of T-cell memory formation after mild COVID-19. Using constant-segment primers, 5'RACE produced TCR alpha and TCR beta cDNA libraries carrying sample barcodes and UMIs. TCRdb processed the 5' RACE reads anew with MiXCR; each CDR3 protein has one entry. In the table there are fewer than 650,000 distinct CDR3 sequences, 15% to 20% of which are singletons. The sequence derives from an adult woman who had mild COVID-19 (a few samples of this study predate the infection). Cell type and time point are not known. Sample: PBMCs or a T cell subset sorted from them (not recorded which).

DNA for the CDR3: TGCAGCGTTGTGAGACAGGGGGCTTACACTGAAGCTTTCTTT. Translation gives CSVVRQGAYTEAFF. V usage is TRBV29-1 and J usage is TRBJ1-1; TRBD1 matches 10 bases. Germline V CDR1 and CDR2: SQVTM, ANQGSEA. The CDR3 has 14 amino acids. V lost 4 bases, J lost 3 bases, and 5 bases stayed unmatched.